The clone carrying this TCR beta chain was counted ten times or more. Antigen: not known. This CDR3 comprises 12 residues. V was pared by 5 bases and J by 12 bases, with 15 bases between. Germline V CDR1 and CDR2: SEHNR, FQNEAQ (reference sequence). Only in-frame clones appear in the TCRdb table, and some are missing; sequencing was by immunoSEQ multiplex PCR. The top ten clones hold around 15% of a sample with more than 35,000 clones, 71% of them seen once. The record originates from a study of cytotoxic CD8 clonotypes in ibrutinib-treated CLL. At the level of the study: Sample averages reached 255,043 productive templates and roughly 96,000 productive rearrangements. The study, taken as a whole, reports: Clonality increased at ibrutinib response and stayed stable in sustained remission. At progression, however, it fell back toward baseline. Sampling times, which were not matched between the groups, differed between sustained-remission patients and progressing patients.

The chain joins TRBV7-9 to TRBJ2-3, with D perhaps given as TRBD1 or TRBD2 (5 bases each). This TCR was recovered from a human donor with chronic lymphocytic leukemia. The starting material was PBMCs, obtained at disease progression, from a patient treated with ibrutinib. CDR3: CASSPGGTLQYF. DNA for the CDR3: TGTGCCAGCAGCCCCGGTGGGACCCTTCAGTATTTT. Combining the CDR3 with reference TRBV7-9 and TRBJ2-3 gives the whole variable domain DTGVSQNPRHKITKRGQNVTFRCDPISEHNRLYWYRQTLGQGPEFLTYFQNEAQLEKSRLLSDRFSAERPKGSFSTLEIQRTEQGDSAMYLCASSPGGTLQYFGPGTRLTVL.